This T cell receptor (beta chain) stems from a study of radiation and T cells in renal cell carcinoma. Study-wide background: Nephrectomy followed 15 Gy stereotactic body radiation by 4 weeks. Study-level findings and limits: No pretreatment tumor biopsies were available for baseline clonotypes. Top tumor clonotypes rose in blood 2 weeks post-radiation, then contracted.

TCRdb keeps only in-frame clones here, not all; method: immunoSEQ multiplex PCR. Here the sample spans just over 95,000 clones, 86% being singletons. Time point of the sample: baseline pretreatment blood. Treatment given: 15 Gy SBRT to primary tumor, nephrectomy 4 weeks later. Serial blood draws occurred at baseline and 2 and 4 weeks post-SBRT. As for this clone: What it binds is unknown.

This CDR3 is 16 amino acids long. Germline values: CDR1 SGHAT, CDR2 FQNNGV. Trimming at V came to 4 bases and at J to 10 bases, leaving 16 bases not matched to a gene. The gene calls are TRBV11-2 and TRBJ2-1; 7 positions agree with TRBD2. The material sequenced was blood, taken from a patient whose treatment included radiotherapy and nephrectomy. This TCR was recovered from a man aged 45-60 years with renal cell carcinoma. The CDR3 reads CASSSVGAGAAGEQFF. The CDR3 bases are TGTGCCAGCAGCTCAGTAGGTGCGGGAGCGGCAGGCGAGCAGTTCTTC.